This TCR beta chain originates from a study of blood T cell repertoires in COVID-19. The CDR3 is 16 amino acids. The germline V gene has CDR1 SGDLS and CDR2 YYNGEE. The trim removed 2 bases at V and 1 base at J, leaving 4 bases unmatched. Produced via immunoSEQ multiplex PCR; TCRdb's table is partial and in-frame only. The sample lists 100,000 to 120,000 clones, over 65% seen once, with over 3.5% in the top ten. The sequenced sample was peripheral blood. The chain recombines TRBV9 with TRBJ2-1, with 9 nucleotides matching TRBD2. The TCR originated in a woman older than 75 with acute or convalescent COVID-19. CDR3 sequence: CASSVRGRGSYNEQFF. The CDR3 DNA is TGTGCCAGCAGCGTTCGCGGGAGGGGGTCCTACAATGAGCAGTTCTTC.